The clone carrying this TCR beta chain has a handful of counts. Its antigen remains unknown. Germline V lookup: CDR1 SGHDT, CDR2 YYEEEE. This CDR3 has 14 residues. V was pared by 4 bases and J by 5 bases, with 8 bases of the junction left unmatched. The PCR made use of 60 Vbeta and 13 Jbeta primers. Some clones are missing from TCRdb's copy, which holds only in-frame ones; the method was immunoSEQ multiplex PCR. Among 50,000 to 70,000 clones listed, under 80% were seen once. The record originates from a study of cytomegalovirus exposure and HLA in healthy donors. Study findings and constraints: Altogether, around 160 TCR beta chains were recorded as cytomegalovirus-associated. According to an earlier analysis, most TCR beta V segments yielded productive rearrangements about 87% or about 30% of the time.

The sequencing input was PBMCs. The gene calls are TRBV5-6 and TRBJ1-1; 7 bases are a match to TRBD1. This sequence originates from a young man in good health and CMV-seropositive. For the CDR3, the DNA is TGTGCCAGCAGCCGGTACAGGGGATGGACTGAAGCTTTCTTT. Protein product: CASSRYRGWTEAFF.